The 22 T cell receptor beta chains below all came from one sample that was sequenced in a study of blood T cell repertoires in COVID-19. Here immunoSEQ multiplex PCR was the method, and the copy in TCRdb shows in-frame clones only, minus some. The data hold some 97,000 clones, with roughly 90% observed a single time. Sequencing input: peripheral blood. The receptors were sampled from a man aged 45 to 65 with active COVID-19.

CDR3 region: CASSFSGGKNEQYF. The CDR3 DNA follows: TGCGCCAGCAGCTTTTCGGGGGGCAAGAACGAGCAGTACTTC. The V and J genes are TRBV5-1 and TRBJ2-7; maybe TRBD2 (7 bases). CDR3 length: 14 residues. Looked up from germline, CDR1 is SGHRS and CDR2 is YFSETQ. V was trimmed by 2 bases and J by 5 bases, leaving 14 bases between them.

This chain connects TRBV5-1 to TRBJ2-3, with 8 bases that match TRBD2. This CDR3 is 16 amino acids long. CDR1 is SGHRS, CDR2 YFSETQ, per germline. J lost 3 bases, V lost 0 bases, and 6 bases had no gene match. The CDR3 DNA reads TGCGCCAGCAGCTTGGCCGGGGGGGCTATAACAGATACGCAGTATTTT. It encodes CASSLAGGAITDTQYF.

The CDR3 region is CASRDRYEAFF. The CDR3 coding sequence is TGTGCCAGCCGGGACAGGTATGAAGCTTTCTTT. The rearrangement uses TRBV27 and TRBJ1-1; 8 bases align to TRBD1. This CDR3 is 11 amino acids long. The V and J ends lost 8 bases and 7 bases, in that order; junction bases with no gene match: 3. CDR1 MNHEY and CDR2 SMNVEV come from the germline V gene (reference sequence).

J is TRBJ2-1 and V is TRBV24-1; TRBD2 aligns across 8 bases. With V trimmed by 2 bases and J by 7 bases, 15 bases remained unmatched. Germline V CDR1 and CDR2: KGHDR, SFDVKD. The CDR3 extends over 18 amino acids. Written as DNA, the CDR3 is TGTGCCACCAGTGATTACGACGGGGGGGACGCCGCCTTTAATGAGCAGTTCTTC. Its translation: CATSDYDGGDAAFNEQFF.

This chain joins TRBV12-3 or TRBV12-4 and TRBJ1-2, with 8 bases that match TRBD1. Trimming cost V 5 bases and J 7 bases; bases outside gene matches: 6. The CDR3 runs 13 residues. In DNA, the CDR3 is TGTGCCAGCAGTACTAGGACAGGGTTTGGCTACACCTTC. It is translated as CASSTRTGFGYTF.

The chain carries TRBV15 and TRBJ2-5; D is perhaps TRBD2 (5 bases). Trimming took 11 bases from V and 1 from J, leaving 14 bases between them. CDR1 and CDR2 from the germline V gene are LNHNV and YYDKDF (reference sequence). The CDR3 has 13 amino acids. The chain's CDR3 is CASRWGVQETQYF. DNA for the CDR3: TGTGCCTCCCGATGGGGAGTCCAAGAGACCCAGTACTTC.

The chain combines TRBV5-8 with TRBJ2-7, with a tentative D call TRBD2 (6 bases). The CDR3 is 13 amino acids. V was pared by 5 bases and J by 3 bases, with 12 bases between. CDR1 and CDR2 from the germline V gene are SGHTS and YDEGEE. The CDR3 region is CASRGTGGYEQYV. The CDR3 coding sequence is TGTGCCAGCAGGGGGACTGGTGGCTACGAGCAGTACGTC.

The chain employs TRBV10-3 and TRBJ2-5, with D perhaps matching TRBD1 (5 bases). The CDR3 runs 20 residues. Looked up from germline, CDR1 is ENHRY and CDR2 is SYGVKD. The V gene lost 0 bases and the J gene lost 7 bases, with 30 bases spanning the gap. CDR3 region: CAISESAGQDSMINRVTQYF. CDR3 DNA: TGTGCCATCAGTGAGTCGGCAGGGCAAGATAGTATGATCAATCGGGTGACCCAGTACTTC.

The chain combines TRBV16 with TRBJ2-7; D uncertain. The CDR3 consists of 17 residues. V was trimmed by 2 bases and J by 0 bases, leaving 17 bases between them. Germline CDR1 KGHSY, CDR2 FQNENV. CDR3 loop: CASSQGSALNSSYEQYF. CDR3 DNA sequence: TGTGCCAGCAGCCAAGGGTCGGCCTTGAACAGCTCCTACGAGCAGTACTTC.

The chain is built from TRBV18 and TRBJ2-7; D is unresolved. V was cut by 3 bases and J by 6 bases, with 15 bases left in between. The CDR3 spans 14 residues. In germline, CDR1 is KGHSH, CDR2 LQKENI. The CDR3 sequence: CASSPRVSSGEQYV. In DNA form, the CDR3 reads TGTGCCAGCTCACCCCGGGTTTCCTCCGGCGAGCAGTACGTC.

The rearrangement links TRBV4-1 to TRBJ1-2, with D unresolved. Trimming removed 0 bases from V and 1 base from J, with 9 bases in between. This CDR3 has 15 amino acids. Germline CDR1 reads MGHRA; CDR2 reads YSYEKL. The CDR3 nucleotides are TGCGCCAGCAGCCAAGAAGCCAGCGGTAACTATGGCTACACCTTC. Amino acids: CASSQEASGNYGYTF.

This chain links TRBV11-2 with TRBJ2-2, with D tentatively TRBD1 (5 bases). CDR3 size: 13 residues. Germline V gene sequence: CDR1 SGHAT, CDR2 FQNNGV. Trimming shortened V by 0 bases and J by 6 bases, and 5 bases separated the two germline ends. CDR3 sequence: CASSLEGPGELFF. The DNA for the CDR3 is TGTGCCAGCAGCTTAGAGGGGCCCGGGGAGCTGTTTTTT.

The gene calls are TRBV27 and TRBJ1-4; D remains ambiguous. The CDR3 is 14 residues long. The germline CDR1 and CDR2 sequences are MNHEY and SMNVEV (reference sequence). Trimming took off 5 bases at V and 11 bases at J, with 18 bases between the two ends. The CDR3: CASSLKDPGDKLFF. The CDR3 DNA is TGTGCCAGCAGTCTAAAAGACCCCGGGGATAAACTGTTTTTT.

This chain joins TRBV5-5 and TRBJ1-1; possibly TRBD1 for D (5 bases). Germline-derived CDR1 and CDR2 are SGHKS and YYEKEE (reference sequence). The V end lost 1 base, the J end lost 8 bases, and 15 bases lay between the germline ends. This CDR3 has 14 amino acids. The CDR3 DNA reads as TGTGCCAGCAGCTTGATTACGGGGGGAGTAGAAGCTTTCTTT. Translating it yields CASSLITGGVEAFF. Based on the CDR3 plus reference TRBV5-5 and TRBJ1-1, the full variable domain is DAGVTQSPTHLIKTRGQQVTLRCSPISGHKSVSWYQQVLGQGPQFIFQYYEKEERGRGNFPDRFSARQFPNYSSELNVNALLLGDSALYLCASSLITGGVEAFFGQGTRLTVV.

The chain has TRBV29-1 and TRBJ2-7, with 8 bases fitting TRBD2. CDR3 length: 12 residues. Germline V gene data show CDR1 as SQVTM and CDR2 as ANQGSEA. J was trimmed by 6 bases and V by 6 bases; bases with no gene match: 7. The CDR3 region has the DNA TGCAGCGTCCTCACGGGGGGGGTCGAGCAGTACTTC. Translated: CSVLTGGVEQYF.

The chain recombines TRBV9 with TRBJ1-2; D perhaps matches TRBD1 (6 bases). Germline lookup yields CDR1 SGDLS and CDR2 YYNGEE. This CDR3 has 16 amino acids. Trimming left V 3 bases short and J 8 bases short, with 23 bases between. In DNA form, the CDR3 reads TGTGCCAGCAGCGCGAACTCATATCAACAGGGTAGCGGCTACACCTTC. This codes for CASSANSYQQGSGYTF.

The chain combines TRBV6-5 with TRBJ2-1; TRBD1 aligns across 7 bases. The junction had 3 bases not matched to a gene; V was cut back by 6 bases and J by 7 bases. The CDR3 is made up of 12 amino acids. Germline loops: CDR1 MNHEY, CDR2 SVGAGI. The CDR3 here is CASRDRMNEQFF. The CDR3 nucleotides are TGTGCCAGCAGGGACAGGATGAATGAGCAGTTCTTC.

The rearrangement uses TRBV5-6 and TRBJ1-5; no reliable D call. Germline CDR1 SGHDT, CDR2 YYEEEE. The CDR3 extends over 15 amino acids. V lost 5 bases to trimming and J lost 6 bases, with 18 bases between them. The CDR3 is CASSPGGTVAQPQHF. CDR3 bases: TGTGCCAGCAGTCCTGGAGGCACCGTGGCTCAGCCCCAGCATTTT.

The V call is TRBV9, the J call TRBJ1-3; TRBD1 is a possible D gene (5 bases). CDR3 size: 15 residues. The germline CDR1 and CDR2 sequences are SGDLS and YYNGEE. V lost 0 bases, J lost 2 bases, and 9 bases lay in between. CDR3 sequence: CASSVGGVPGNTIYF. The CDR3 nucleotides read TGTGCCAGCAGCGTAGGGGGGGTGCCTGGAAACACCATATATTTT.

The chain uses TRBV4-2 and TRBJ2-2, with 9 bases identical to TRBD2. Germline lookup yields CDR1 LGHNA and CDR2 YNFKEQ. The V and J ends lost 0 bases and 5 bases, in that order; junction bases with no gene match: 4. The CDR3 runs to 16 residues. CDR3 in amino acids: CASSQDTTSGTGELFF. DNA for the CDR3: TGTGCCAGCAGCCAAGACACGACTAGCGGAACCGGGGAGCTGTTTTTT.

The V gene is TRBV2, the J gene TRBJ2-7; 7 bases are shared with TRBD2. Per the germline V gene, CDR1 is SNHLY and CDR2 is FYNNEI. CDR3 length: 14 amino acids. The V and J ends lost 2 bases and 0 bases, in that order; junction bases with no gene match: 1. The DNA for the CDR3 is TGTGCCAGCAGTGAACTAGCGGCCTCCTACGAGCAGTACTTC. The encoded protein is CASSELAASYEQYF.

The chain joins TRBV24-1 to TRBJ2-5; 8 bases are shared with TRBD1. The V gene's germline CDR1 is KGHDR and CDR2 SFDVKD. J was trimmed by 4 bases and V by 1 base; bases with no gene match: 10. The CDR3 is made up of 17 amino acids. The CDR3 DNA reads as TGTGCCACCAGTGATTTAAACTCAGGGGGCCGGGGAGAGACCCAGTACTTC. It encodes CATSDLNSGGRGETQYF.